This record concerns one T cell receptor (beta chain) sequence. The target antigen is unknown. This CDR3 contains 14 residues. V gave up 4 bases and J gave up 6 bases, with 16 bases separating them. The germline V gene has CDR1 SGHTA and CDR2 FQGTGA. The sample belongs to a study of T cell responses to AZD1222 COVID-19 vaccine. Whole-study findings and limits: Seropositivity was recorded at baseline in only a handful of AZD1222 recipients. White British people made up most donors, females outnumbered males, and clonal diversity was possibly underestimated.

TCRdb keeps only in-frame clones here, not all; method: immunoSEQ multiplex PCR. The sample includes around 87,000 clones, approximately 90% of them seen just once. The chain recombines TRBV7-3 with TRBJ2-7; maybe TRBD2 (5 bases). The clonotype comes from an adult in good health. The sample in question was peripheral blood, obtained on day 0 of AZD1222 vaccination. As DNA, the CDR3 is TGTGCCAGCAGCTCCCCCACCCTTGGAGGCGAGCAGTACTTC. Translated, it gives CASSSPTLGGEQYF.